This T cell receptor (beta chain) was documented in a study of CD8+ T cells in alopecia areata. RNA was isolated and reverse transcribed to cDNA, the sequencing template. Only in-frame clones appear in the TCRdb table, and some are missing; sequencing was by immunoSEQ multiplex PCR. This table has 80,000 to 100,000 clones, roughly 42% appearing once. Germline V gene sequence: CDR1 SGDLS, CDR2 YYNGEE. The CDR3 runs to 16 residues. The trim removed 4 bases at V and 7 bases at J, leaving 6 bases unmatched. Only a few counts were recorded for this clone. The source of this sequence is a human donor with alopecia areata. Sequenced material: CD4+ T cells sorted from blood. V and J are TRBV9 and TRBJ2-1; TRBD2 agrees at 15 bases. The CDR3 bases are TGTGCCAGCAGCCCATGGGGGACTAGCGGGAGGAATGAGCAGTTCTTC. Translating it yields CASSPWGTSGRNEQFF.